The T cell receptor beta chain under discussion was sequenced for a study of blood T cell repertoires in COVID-19. Study information: Acute and convalescent COVID-19 samples came from the United States, Italy and Spain.

Original processing methods: Reference gene primer amplification in the assay estimated nucleated cell counts. Clones were read by immunoSEQ multiplex PCR, and TCRdb kept only the in-frame ones, dropping some. From that table come the V and J calls and clone size; the DNA was used to work out D and trimming. The sample has roughly 140,000 clones; more than 80% are singletons. The receptor was isolated from a man aged 65 to 79 with acute or convalescent COVID-19. Sequenced material: peripheral blood.

CDR3 sequence reads: CASSLGLADPSYEQYF. CDR3 nucleotide sequence: TGTGCCAGCAGCTTGGGCCTAGCGGATCCTTCCTACGAGCAGTACTTC. The genes are TRBV5-4 and TRBJ2-7; 7 nucleotides align to TRBD2. Trimming cost V 0 bases and J 1 base; bases outside gene matches: 7. Germline CDR1 and CDR2: SGHNT and YYREEE (reference sequence). This CDR3 is 16 amino acids long.